These T cell receptor beta chains were read from a single sample in a study of blood T cell repertoires in COVID-19. The data were produced by immunoSEQ multiplex PCR, yet TCRdb's version contains in-frame clones alone and is incomplete. Among under 120,000 clones listed, over 75% were seen once. Sequencing was carried out using peripheral blood. Receptor source: a woman over 75 with acute or convalescent COVID-19. The CDR3 runs from the conserved cysteine through the conserved F or W. D genes are given only for firm matches. The listing skips clone size in some rows; elsewhere it reads once, few, many or a size class.

d_gene: -; abundance: -; j_gene: TRBJ1-2; v_gene: TRBV4-2; CDR3nt: TGTGCCAGCAGCCAATTATCAGGGGTCAACTATGGCTACACCTTC; CDR3aa: CASSQLSGVNYGYTF
d_gene: TRBD1; abundance: -; j_gene: TRBJ2-1; v_gene: TRBV6-5; CDR3nt: TGTGCCAGCAGTTACGCGGGACAGGGGGCGAACAATGAGCAGTTCTTC; CDR3aa: CASSYAGQGANNEQFF
d_gene: -; abundance: -; j_gene: TRBJ1-5; v_gene: TRBV28; CDR3nt: TGTGCCAGCAGTTTATGGGATCTAGGCAATCAGCCCCAGCATTTT; CDR3aa: CASSLWDLGNQPQHF
d_gene: TRBD1; abundance: -; j_gene: TRBJ2-5; v_gene: TRBV25-1; CDR3nt: TGTGCCAGCAGTCCCGACAGGGGAAAAGAGACCCAGTACTTC; CDR3aa: CASSPDRGKETQYF
d_gene: -; abundance: -; j_gene: TRBJ2-7; v_gene: TRBV6-5; CDR3nt: TGTGCCAGCATCGATGGGGGGGCAGGATCCTACGAGCAGTACTTC; CDR3aa: CASIDGGAGSYEQYF
d_gene: -; abundance: -; j_gene: TRBJ1-1; v_gene: TRBV5-1; CDR3nt: TGCGCCAGCAGGAACTATTACAGGGCTCCAACTGAAGCTTTCTTT; CDR3aa: CASRNYYRAPTEAFF
d_gene: TRBD1; abundance: -; j_gene: TRBJ2-1; v_gene: TRBV28; CDR3nt: TGTGCCAGCAGTTCGACAGTGGGACAGGGAGACATCCAGTTCTTC; CDR3aa: CASSSTVGQGDIQFF
d_gene: TRBD1; abundance: -; j_gene: TRBJ2-5; v_gene: TRBV6-6; CDR3nt: TGTGCCAGCAGTTCCCGGGACAGGGGAGGACAAGAGACCCAGTACTTC; CDR3aa: CASSSRDRGGQETQYF
d_gene: TRBD1; abundance: few; j_gene: TRBJ1-3; v_gene: TRBV4-3; CDR3nt: TGCGCCAGCAGCCAACAGGACAGGGGGCCGGACACCATATATTTT; CDR3aa: CASSQQDRGPDTIYF
d_gene: -; abundance: -; j_gene: TRBJ1-1; v_gene: TRBV6-2/TRBV6-3; CDR3nt: TGTGCCAGCAGTTACTCGGGGCTCACTGAAGCTTTCTTT; CDR3aa: CASSYSGLTEAFF
d_gene: -; abundance: -; j_gene: TRBJ2-1; v_gene: TRBV5-1; CDR3nt: TGCGCCAGCAGCTTGGGATTACCGGGGTACAATGAGCAGTTCTTC; CDR3aa: CASSLGLPGYNEQFF
d_gene: TRBD1; abundance: -; j_gene: TRBJ1-2; v_gene: TRBV18; CDR3nt: TGTGCCAGCTCACCAGGGACAGGGTCTAACTATGGCTACACCTTC; CDR3aa: CASSPGTGSNYGYTF
d_gene: -; abundance: few; j_gene: TRBJ2-1; v_gene: TRBV29-1; CDR3nt: TGCAGCCGGCTAGGGGGGGTCTACAATGAGCAGTTCTTC; CDR3aa: CSRLGGVYNEQFF
d_gene: -; abundance: -; j_gene: TRBJ2-7; v_gene: TRBV3-1/TRBV3-2; CDR3nt: TGTGCCAGCAGCCAAGGTGACATGGACGAGCAGTACTTC; CDR3aa: CASSQGDMDEQYF
d_gene: -; abundance: -; j_gene: TRBJ1-3; v_gene: TRBV6-6; CDR3nt: TGTGCCAGCAGTTTCAACAGGGCTGGAAACACCATATATTTT; CDR3aa: CASSFNRAGNTIYF
d_gene: -; abundance: few; j_gene: TRBJ1-4; v_gene: TRBV19; CDR3nt: TGTGCCAGTGGACAAGTAGCCTCGGCCGAAAAACTGTTTTTT; CDR3aa: CASGQVASAEKLFF
d_gene: -; abundance: -; j_gene: TRBJ1-1; v_gene: TRBV5-4; CDR3nt: TGTGCCAGCAGCAAACAGGGAACGGTTGAAGCTTTCTTT; CDR3aa: CASSKQGTVEAFF
d_gene: -; abundance: -; j_gene: TRBJ2-3; v_gene: TRBV5-5; CDR3nt: TGTGCCAGCAGCTTGGTGATCGGTGCACTAGATACGCAGTATTTT; CDR3aa: CASSLVIGALDTQYF
d_gene: TRBD1; abundance: -; j_gene: TRBJ1-2; v_gene: TRBV7-2; CDR3nt: TGTGCCAGCAGCTCCTTGGGACAGGGGGCGGGTGGCTACACCTTC; CDR3aa: CASSSLGQGAGGYTF
d_gene: -; abundance: -; j_gene: TRBJ2-6; v_gene: TRBV13; CDR3nt: TGTGCCAGCAGCTTACGAGGGTCTGGGGCCAACGTCCTGACTTTC; CDR3aa: CASSLRGSGANVLTF
d_gene: TRBD1; abundance: -; j_gene: TRBJ2-1; v_gene: TRBV5-6; CDR3nt: TGTGCCAGCACCGAAGCCCGGACAGGTGTGTACAATGAGCAGTTCTTC; CDR3aa: CASTEARTGVYNEQFF
d_gene: TRBD1; abundance: once; j_gene: TRBJ1-4; v_gene: TRBV7-9; CDR3nt: TGTGCCAGCAGCCAACAGGGGAAAGAAAAACTGTTTTTT; CDR3aa: CASSQQGKEKLFF
d_gene: TRBD2; abundance: -; j_gene: TRBJ2-3; v_gene: TRBV7-6; CDR3nt: TGTGCCAGCAGCTACTATCGGACTAGTTGCAATCCGGCAGATACGCAGTATTTT; CDR3aa: CASSYYRTSCNPADTQYF
d_gene: -; abundance: -; j_gene: TRBJ2-7; v_gene: TRBV28; CDR3nt: TGTGCCAGCAGCCCTGTCGCCTACGAGCAGTACTTC; CDR3aa: CASSPVAYEQYF
d_gene: TRBD2; abundance: -; j_gene: TRBJ2-3; v_gene: TRBV28; CDR3nt: TGTGCCAGCAGTTTATTCGGGGGGGGCGCGAGCACAGATACGCAGTATTTT; CDR3aa: CASSLFGGGASTDTQYF
d_gene: -; abundance: -; j_gene: TRBJ2-3; v_gene: TRBV10-3; CDR3nt: TGTGCCATCAGGGGGGACACCACAGATACGCAGTATTTT; CDR3aa: CAIRGDTTDTQYF
d_gene: TRBD1; abundance: -; j_gene: TRBJ2-7; v_gene: TRBV5-6; CDR3nt: TGTGCCAGCAGCCTGACAGGGGCCTACGAGCAGTACTTC; CDR3aa: CASSLTGAYEQYF
d_gene: -; abundance: -; j_gene: TRBJ2-5; v_gene: TRBV7-2; CDR3nt: TGTGCCAGCAGCCTAGGGGGGGTCCAAGAGACCCAGTACTTC; CDR3aa: CASSLGGVQETQYF
d_gene: -; abundance: -; j_gene: TRBJ1-5; v_gene: TRBV19; CDR3nt: TGTGCCAGTAGTAGCCAAGGACATAATCAGCCCCAGCATTTT; CDR3aa: CASSSQGHNQPQHF
d_gene: -; abundance: -; j_gene: TRBJ1-1; v_gene: TRBV6-6; CDR3nt: TGTGCCAGCAGTCGCCGGGATCCCACTGAAGCTTTCTTT; CDR3aa: CASSRRDPTEAFF
d_gene: -; abundance: -; j_gene: TRBJ1-5; v_gene: TRBV27; CDR3nt: TGTGCCAGCAGACTGGTCAGCAATCAGCCCCAGCATTTT; CDR3aa: CASRLVSNQPQHF
d_gene: TRBD1; abundance: -; j_gene: TRBJ2-2; v_gene: TRBV7-6; CDR3nt: TGTGCCAGCAGCTTTTTTACAGGGGTCACCGGGGAGCTGTTTTTT; CDR3aa: CASSFFTGVTGELFF
d_gene: TRBD2; abundance: -; j_gene: TRBJ2-7; v_gene: TRBV10-3; CDR3nt: TGTGCCATCAGTGAGTCGCTAGCGGGGGGGCTGAACGAGCAGTACTTC; CDR3aa: CAISESLAGGLNEQYF
d_gene: -; abundance: -; j_gene: TRBJ2-7; v_gene: TRBV28; CDR3nt: TGTGCCAGCAGCGGGGGTTCCTACGAGCAGTACTTC; CDR3aa: CASSGGSYEQYF